The next 25 T cell receptor beta chains were all read from a single sample in a study of blood T cells in healthy people across ages. Together with a sample-barcoded 5' primer, a J-beta primer mix was included in a second PCR lasting about 7 to 12 cycles. MiXCR, run by TCRdb on the 5' RACE reads, gives a single entry per CDR3 protein. The sample lists about 680,000 distinct CDR3 sequences, approximately 49% occurring once. Sequences were obtained from blood. The receptors derive from a woman aged 60 to 75 in good health.

The V call is TRBV5-1, the J call TRBJ2-5, with a possible D match to TRBD2 (6 bases). The J call is in doubt because the DNA end fits TRBJ2-7 better. The germline V gene encodes CDR1 SGHRS and CDR2 YFSETQ. The CDR3 extends over 17 amino acids. Here the CDR3 reads CASSLLPGGMRLAEQYF. CDR3 DNA sequence: TGCGCCAGCAGCTTGCTACCGGGCGGGATGAGGCTCGCCGAGCAGTACTTC.

This clonotype occurred a few times. The J gene is TRBJ1-2, the V gene TRBV10-3; D ambiguous. The ends were cut back, 6 bases at V and 4 bases at J, with 9 bases in the middle. The CDR3 consists of 12 residues. CDR1 is ENHRY and CDR2 is SYGVKD in the germline V gene. The CDR3 is CAISDGLYGYTF. DNA of the CDR3: TGTGCCATCAGCGACGGACTCTATGGCTACACCTTC.

The chain employs TRBV6-1 and TRBJ2-4; no definite D call. The J call may be in error: the DNA end matches TRBJ2-5 better. CDR1 is MNHNS and CDR2 is SASEGT in the germline V gene. This CDR3 is 13 amino acids long. CDR3 bases: TGTGCCAGCACCTCCTCGGGTTGGGAGACCCAGTACTTC. Amino acids: CASTSSGWETQYF.

As concerns this clonotype: The likely explanation is a read error, given a far larger clone one base away. This chain links TRBV10-3 with TRBJ2-5; D is ambiguous. CDR1 is ENHRY, CDR2 SYGVKD, per germline. This CDR3 contains 11 residues. Trimming stripped 0 bases from V and 11 bases from J, with 7 bases between. Here the CDR3 reads CAISESYKQYF. The CDR3 DNA sequence: TGTGCCATCAGTGAGTCCTACAAGCAGTACTTC.

This clonotype was seen a few times. The chain carries TRBV29-1 and TRBJ2-7, with D possibly being TRBD1 (6 bases). V was shortened by 4 bases and J by 2 bases, with 9 bases between the two germline ends. From germline, CDR1 is SQVTM and CDR2 ANQGSEA. The CDR3 covers 12 residues. The CDR3 DNA reads TGCAGCGTTGCGGGGACAACCTACGAGCAGTACTTC. It encodes CSVAGTTYEQYF.

The chain carries TRBV20-1 and TRBJ2-1, with no clear D. The length of the CDR3 is 13 residues. Germline CDR1 is DFQATT and CDR2 is SNEGSKA (reference sequence). The ends were cut back, 1 base at V and 7 bases at J, with 11 bases in the middle. Here the CDR3 reads CSARGHYGNEQFF. The CDR3 region has the DNA TGCAGTGCTAGAGGGCACTACGGGAATGAGCAGTTCTTC.

The rearrangement uses TRBV20-1 and TRBJ2-3; D is tentatively TRBD1 or TRBD2 (7 bases each). This CDR3 is 15 amino acids long. CDR1 and CDR2 from the germline V gene are DFQATT and SNEGSKA (reference sequence). The germline V and J ends were trimmed by 3 bases and 2 bases, with 15 bases remaining between them. The CDR3, as DNA: TGCAGTGCTAGGCCCAGGGGGGGAAACACAGATACGCAGTATTTT. Its protein is CSARPRGGNTDTQYF.

The table lists this clonotype with a few counts. The V and J genes are TRBV29-1 and TRBJ1-1; D remains unclear. Germline V gene data show CDR1 as SQVTM and CDR2 as ANQGSEA. Trimming shortened V by 5 bases and J by 0 bases, and 7 bases separated the two germline ends. The CDR3 runs 12 residues. The CDR3 is CSVPAMNTEAFF. DNA of the CDR3: TGCAGCGTTCCAGCAATGAACACTGAAGCTTTCTTT.

The chain joins TRBV7-2 to TRBJ2-7; 7 bases match TRBD1. Germline loops: CDR1 SGHTA, CDR2 FQGNSA. This CDR3 comprises 15 residues. The trim removed 1 base at V and 1 base at J, leaving 4 bases unmatched. The CDR3 is CASSLGQGKSYEQYF. CDR3 DNA sequence: TGTGCCAGCAGCTTAGGACAGGGTAAATCCTACGAGCAGTACTTC.

Regarding this clonotype: This may arise from a read error, as a much more abundant clone is one base away. The J gene is TRBJ2-2, the V gene TRBV3-1; tentative D call: TRBD1 (6 bases). The CDR3 is 13 residues long. The germline CDR1 and CDR2 sequences are LGHDT and YNNKEL (reference sequence). CDR3 residues: CVSSRSGAGELFF. The DNA for the CDR3 is TGTGTCAGCAGTCGATCAGGGGCCGGGGAGCTGTTTTTT.

This clonotype has a handful of counts. CDR3 region: CASSLALDRSEQFF. In nucleotides, the CDR3 is TGTGCCAGCAGCTTAGCCTTAGATCGTAGTGAGCAGTTCTTC. This chain joins TRBV11-2 and TRBJ2-1; D remains unclear. The CDR3 totals 14 residues. V gave up 1 base and J gave up 9 bases, with 13 bases separating them. Germline CDR1 and CDR2: SGHAT and FQNNGV.

J is TRBJ1-2 and V is TRBV28; 10 nucleotides align to TRBD1. With V trimmed by 10 bases and J by 4 bases, 6 bases remained unmatched. Looked up from germline, CDR1 is MDHEN and CDR2 is SYDVKM. The CDR3 loop spans 13 amino acids. As DNA, the CDR3 is TGTGCCATCCGGGACAGGGGTATCTATGGCTACACCTTC. Residues: CAIRDRGIYGYTF.

This clonotype has a count of ten or more. The V call is TRBV7-2, the J call TRBJ1-5; TRBD1 is a possible D gene (5 bases). V lost 5 bases and J 4 bases, leaving 18 bases between the germline ends. Germline V gene data show CDR1 as SGHTA and CDR2 as FQGNSA. The CDR3 has 16 residues. CDR3 sequence reads: CASSLGGGVGNQPQHF. The CDR3 region has the DNA TGTGCCAGCAGCCTTGGGGGGGGTGTAGGGAATCAGCCCCAGCATTTT. Complete variable domain (other parts from reference TRBV7-2 and TRBJ1-5): GAGVSQSPSNKVTEKGKDVELRCDPISGHTALYWYRQSLGQGLEFLIYFQGNSAPDKSGLPSDRFSAERTGGSVSTLTIQRTQQEDSAVYLCASSLGGGVGNQPQHFGDGTRLSIL.

This clonotype was detected a few times. The J gene is TRBJ2-7, the V gene TRBV5-5, with D perhaps matching TRBD1 or TRBD2 (5 bases each). Trimming stripped 0 bases from V and 2 bases from J, with 15 bases between. CDR1 is SGHKS and CDR2 is YYEKEE in the germline V gene (reference sequence). The CDR3 consists of 16 residues. The CDR3 sequence: CASSLGPRDGTYEQYF. The CDR3 nucleotides read TGTGCCAGCAGCTTGGGGCCCCGGGACGGGACCTACGAGCAGTACTTC.

This chain connects TRBV5-6 to TRBJ1-2; TRBD1 might be the D (5 bases). V was shortened by 1 base and J by 8 bases, with 18 bases between the two germline ends. Germline V lookup: CDR1 SGHDT, CDR2 YYEEEE. CDR3 size: 15 residues. The CDR3 coding sequence is TGTGCCAGCAGCTTGAAAGTGGGCAGGGTCTACGGCTACACCTTC. It codes for CASSLKVGRVYGYTF.

This clonotype was detected only a few times. The rearrangement uses TRBV7-2 and TRBJ2-7; D possibly corresponds to TRBD1 (6 bases). V was shortened by 4 bases and J by 7 bases, with 11 bases between the two germline ends. The CDR3 loop spans 12 amino acids. CDR1 is SGHTA, CDR2 FQGNSA, per germline. The CDR3 region has the DNA TGTGCCAGCAGCTCGGACAGTAGAGAGCAGTACTTC. Its translation is CASSSDSREQYF.

The chain has TRBV20-1 and TRBJ1-2, with D unclear. The CDR3 length is 14 residues. V lost 1 base to trimming and J lost 4 bases, with 13 bases between them. Germline assignment: CDR1 DFQATT and CDR2 SNEGSKA (reference sequence). In DNA form, the CDR3 reads TGCAGTGCTAGAGGTTCGCCTAGGATCTATGGCTACACCTTC. Translating gives CSARGSPRIYGYTF.

This chain joins TRBV25-1 and TRBJ1-1; D gene ambiguous. V lost 6 bases and J 2 bases, leaving 10 bases between the germline ends. CDR3 length: 13 amino acids. Germline lookup yields CDR1 MGHDK and CDR2 SYGVNS. CDR3 coding DNA: TGTGCCAGCAGACGAGGACGTAACACTGAAGCTTTCTTT. It specifies CASRRGRNTEAFF.

V gene TRBV15 combines with J gene TRBJ1-1; weak D call: TRBD1 (5 bases). Trimming left V 0 bases short and J 7 bases short, with 9 bases between. This CDR3 region has 13 residues. Germline-derived CDR1 and CDR2 are LNHNV and YYDKDF (reference sequence). The CDR3 sequence: CATSRDIDSEAFF. The CDR3 coding sequence is TGTGCCACCAGCAGAGATATCGACAGTGAAGCTTTCTTT. The entire variable domain, with the rest obtained from reference TRBV15 and TRBJ1-1, is as follows: DAMVIQNPRYQVTQFGKPVTLSCSQTLNHNVMYWYQQKSSQAPKLLFHYYDKDFNNEADTPDNFQSRRPNTSFCFLDIRSPGLGDTAMYLCATSRDIDSEAFFGQGTRLTVV.

The chain is built from TRBV29-1 and TRBJ2-7; D may correspond to TRBD1 or TRBD2 (6 bases each). The CDR3 consists of 11 residues. Trimming shortened V by 5 bases and J by 7 bases, and 12 bases separated the two germline ends. The germline CDR1 and CDR2 sequences are SQVTM and ANQGSEA. The CDR3 sequence is CSVRGVGEQYF. CDR3 in DNA: TGCAGCGTTAGGGGGGTTGGTGAGCAGTACTTC.

CDR3 amino acids: CASSVQRGSRETQYF. CDR3 bases: TGTGCCAGCAGCGTCCAGCGGGGAAGTCGCGAGACCCAGTACTTC. V gene TRBV7-2 combines with J gene TRBJ2-5; TRBD2 aligns across 7 bases. Trimming removed 5 bases from V and 5 bases from J; junction bases left unmatched: 11. Germline-derived CDR1 and CDR2 are SGHTA and FQGNSA. The length of the CDR3 is 15 residues. Combining the CDR3 with reference TRBV7-2 and TRBJ2-5 gives the whole variable domain GAGVSQSPSNKVTEKGKDVELRCDPISGHTALYWYRQSLGQGLEFLIYFQGNSAPDKSGLPSDRFSAERTGGSVSTLTIQRTQQEDSAVYLCASSVQRGSRETQYFGPGTRLLVL.

In this sample, this clonotype turned up many times. A much larger clone differs from this one at a single base, so this may be a read error. V is TRBV5-1 and J is TRBJ1-6; D gene uncertain. The CDR3 is made up of 14 amino acids. Between the trimmed V and J ends, which lost 4 bases and 7 bases, there was a span of 12 bases. The germline CDR1 and CDR2 sequences are SGHRS and YFSETQ. For the CDR3, the DNA is TGCGCCAGCAGCGTGGTAGTCAGCAATTCACCCCTCCACTTT. Protein product: CASSVVVSNSPLHF. The full variable domain, rest sourced from reference TRBV5-1 and TRBJ1-6, is KAGVTQTPRYLIKTRGQQVTLSCSPISGHRSVSWYQQTPGQGLQFLFEYFSETQRNKGNFPGRFSGRQFSNSRSEMNVSTLELGDSALYLCASSVVVSNSPLHFGNGTRLTVT.

The chain is built from TRBV6-6 and TRBJ2-1, with 12 bases that match TRBD2. Germline-derived CDR1 and CDR2 are MNHNY and SVGAGI (reference sequence). Trimming removed 5 bases from V and 6 bases from J; junction bases left unmatched: 8. The CDR3 covers 16 residues. CDR3 bases: TGTGCCAGCAGTGCGATGACTAGCGGGAGTGTCAATGAGCAGTTCTTC. Its protein is CASSAMTSGSVNEQFF.

The gene calls are TRBV7-3 and TRBJ1-1; tentative D call: TRBD1 (5 bases). Germline loops: CDR1 SGHTA, CDR2 FQGTGA. Trimming cost V 5 bases and J 11 bases, with 18 bases left between them. The CDR3 has 13 amino acids. CDR3 coding DNA: TGTGCCAGCAGCCAGGGACCCGGGGAAGTGGCTTTCTTT. Encoded protein: CASSQGPGEVAFF. Supplemented by reference TRBV7-3 and TRBJ1-1, the full variable domain reads GAGVSQTPSNKVTEKGKYVELRCDPISGHTALYWYRQSLGQGPEFLIYFQGTGAADDSGLPNDRFFAVRPEGSVSTLKIQRTERGDSAVYLCASSQGPGEVAFFGQGTRLTVV.

The chain uses TRBV7-9 and TRBJ2-7, with D possibly being TRBD1 (5 bases). The CDR3 extends over 11 amino acids. V lost 8 bases and J lost 0, with 5 bases in between. Germline assignment: CDR1 SEHNR and CDR2 FQNEAQ (reference sequence). CDR3 DNA sequence: TGTGCCAGCCAGGGCTCCTACGAGCAGTACTTC. Residues: CASQGSYEQYF.